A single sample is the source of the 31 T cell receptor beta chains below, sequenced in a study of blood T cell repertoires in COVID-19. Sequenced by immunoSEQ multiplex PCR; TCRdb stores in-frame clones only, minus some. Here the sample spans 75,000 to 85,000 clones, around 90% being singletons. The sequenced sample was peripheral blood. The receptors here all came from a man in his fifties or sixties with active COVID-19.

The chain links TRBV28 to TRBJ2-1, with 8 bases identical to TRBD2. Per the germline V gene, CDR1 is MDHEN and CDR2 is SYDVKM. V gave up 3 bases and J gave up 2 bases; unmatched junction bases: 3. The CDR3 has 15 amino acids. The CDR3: CASSLASGPYNEQFF. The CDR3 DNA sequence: TGTGCCAGCAGTTTGGCTAGCGGGCCCTACAATGAGCAGTTCTTC.

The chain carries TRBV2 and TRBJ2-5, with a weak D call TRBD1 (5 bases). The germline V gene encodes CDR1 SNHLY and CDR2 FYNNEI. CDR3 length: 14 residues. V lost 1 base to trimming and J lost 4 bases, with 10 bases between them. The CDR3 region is CASSEGGEAETQYF. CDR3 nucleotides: TGTGCCAGCAGTGAAGGGGGCGAGGCAGAGACCCAGTACTTC.

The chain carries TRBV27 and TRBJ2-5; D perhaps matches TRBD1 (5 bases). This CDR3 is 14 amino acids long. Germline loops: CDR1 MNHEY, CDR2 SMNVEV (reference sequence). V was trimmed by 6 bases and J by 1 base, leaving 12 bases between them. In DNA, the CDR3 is TGTGCCAGCAGACGCCGACAGTTCCAAGAGACCCAGTACTTC. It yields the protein CASRRRQFQETQYF.

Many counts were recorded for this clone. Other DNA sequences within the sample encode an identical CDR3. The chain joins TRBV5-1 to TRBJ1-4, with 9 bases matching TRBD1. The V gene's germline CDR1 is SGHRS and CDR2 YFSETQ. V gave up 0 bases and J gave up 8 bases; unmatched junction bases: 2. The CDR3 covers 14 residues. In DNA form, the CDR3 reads TGCGCCAGCAGCTTGGGACAGGGGGGCGAAAAACTGTTTTTT. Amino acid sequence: CASSLGQGGEKLFF.

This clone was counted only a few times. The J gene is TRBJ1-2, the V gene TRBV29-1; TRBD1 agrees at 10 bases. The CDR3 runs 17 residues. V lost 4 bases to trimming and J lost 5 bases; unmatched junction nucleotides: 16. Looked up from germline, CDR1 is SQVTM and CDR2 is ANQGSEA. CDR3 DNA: TGCAGCGTTGCCAAATTAGGGACAGGGGAAAGATGGTATGGCTACACCTTC. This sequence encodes CSVAKLGTGERWYGYTF. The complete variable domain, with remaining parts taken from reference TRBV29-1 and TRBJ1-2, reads SAVISQKPSRDICQRGTSLTIQCQVDSQVTMMFWYRQQPGQSLTLIATANQGSEATYESGFVIDKFPISRPNLTFSTLTVSNMSPEDSSIYLCSVAKLGTGERWYGYTFGSGTRLTVV.

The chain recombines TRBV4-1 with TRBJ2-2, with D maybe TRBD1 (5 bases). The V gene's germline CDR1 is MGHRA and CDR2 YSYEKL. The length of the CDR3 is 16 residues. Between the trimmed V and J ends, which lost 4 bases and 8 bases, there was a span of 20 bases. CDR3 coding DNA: TGCGCCAGCAGCCCTAAGGGGCAGATCGGGTCAGGGGAGCTGTTTTTT. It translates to CASSPKGQIGSGELFF.

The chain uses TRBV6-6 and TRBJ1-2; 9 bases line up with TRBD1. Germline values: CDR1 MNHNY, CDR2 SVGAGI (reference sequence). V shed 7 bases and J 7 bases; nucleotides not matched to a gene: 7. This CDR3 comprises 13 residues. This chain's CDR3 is CASTPGQGGGYTF. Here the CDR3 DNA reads TGTGCCAGCACACCGGGACAGGGAGGTGGCTACACCTTC.

CDR3 in amino acids: CSVVQGDYGYTF. The CDR3 coding sequence is TGCAGCGTGGTACAGGGGGACTATGGCTACACCTTC. The rearrangement links TRBV29-1 to TRBJ1-2; TRBD1 matches at 8 bases. The J segment lost 3 bases and the V segment lost 6 bases, leaving 3 bases of the junction unmatched. CDR1 SQVTM and CDR2 ANQGSEA come from the germline V gene. The CDR3 has 12 residues.

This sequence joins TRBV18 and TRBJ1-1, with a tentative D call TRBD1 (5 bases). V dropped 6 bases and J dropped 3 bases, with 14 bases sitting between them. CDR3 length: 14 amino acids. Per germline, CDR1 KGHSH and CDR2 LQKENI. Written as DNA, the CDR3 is TGTGCCAGCTCCCCCCTCGGGGGGGACACTGAAGCTTTCTTT. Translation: CASSPLGGDTEAFF.

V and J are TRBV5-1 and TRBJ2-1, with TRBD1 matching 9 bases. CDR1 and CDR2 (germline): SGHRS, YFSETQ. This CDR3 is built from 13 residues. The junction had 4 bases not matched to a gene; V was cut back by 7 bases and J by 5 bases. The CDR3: CASSWTGDNEQFF. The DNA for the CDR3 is TGCGCCAGCTCTTGGACAGGGGACAATGAGCAGTTCTTC.

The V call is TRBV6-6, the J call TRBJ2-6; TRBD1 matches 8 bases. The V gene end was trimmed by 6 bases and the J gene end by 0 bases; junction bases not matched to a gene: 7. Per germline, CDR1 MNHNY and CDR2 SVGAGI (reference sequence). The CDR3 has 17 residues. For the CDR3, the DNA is TGTGCCAGCAGCCGACAGGGGTCGAGCTCTGGGGCCAACGTCCTGACTTTC. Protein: CASSRQGSSSGANVLTF.

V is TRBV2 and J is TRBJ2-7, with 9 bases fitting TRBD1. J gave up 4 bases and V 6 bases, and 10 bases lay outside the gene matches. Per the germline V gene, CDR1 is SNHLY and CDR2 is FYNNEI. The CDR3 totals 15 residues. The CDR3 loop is CASRGSGTGNYEQYF. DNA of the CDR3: TGTGCCAGCAGAGGCTCCGGGACAGGGAATTACGAGCAGTACTTC.

The CDR3 nucleotides read TGTGCCAGCAGTTCTAGGCCCGAAGGGGACTACGAGCAGTACTTC. This codes for CASSSRPEGDYEQYF. The V call is TRBV6-5, the J call TRBJ2-7; weak D call: TRBD1 (5 bases). CDR1 is MNHEY, CDR2 SVGAGI, per germline. The CDR3 contains 15 residues. V was cut by 4 bases and J by 3 bases, with 16 bases left in between.

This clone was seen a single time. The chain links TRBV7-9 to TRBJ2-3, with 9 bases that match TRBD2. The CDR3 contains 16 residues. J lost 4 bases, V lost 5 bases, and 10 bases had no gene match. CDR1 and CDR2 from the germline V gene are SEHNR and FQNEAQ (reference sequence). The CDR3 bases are TGTGCCAGCAGCCCTCCAGCGGGGGGACAAGCAGATACGCAGTATTTT. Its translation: CASSPPAGGQADTQYF.

The CDR3 region is CASSYYLPGAGTDTQYF. CDR3 DNA: TGTGCCAGCAGTTACTATCTTCCAGGGGCGGGTACAGATACGCAGTATTTT. This rearrangement joins TRBV6-2 or TRBV6-3 to TRBJ2-3, with D maybe TRBD1 (6 bases). The CDR3 sequence is 17 residues long. V shed 1 base and J shed 3 bases, with 17 bases lying between them. Germline loops: CDR1 MNHEY, CDR2 SVGEGT.

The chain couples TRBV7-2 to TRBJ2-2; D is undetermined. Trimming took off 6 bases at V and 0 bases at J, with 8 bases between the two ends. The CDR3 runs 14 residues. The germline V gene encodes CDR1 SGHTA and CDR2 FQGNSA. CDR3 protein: CASRTNANTGELFF. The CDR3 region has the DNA TGTGCCAGCAGGACAAACGCGAACACCGGGGAGCTGTTTTTT.

The CDR3 sequence: CASSTRDMRGPNEQFF. The CDR3 DNA sequence: TGCGCCAGCAGCACACGGGATATGAGGGGGCCCAATGAGCAGTTCTTC. J is TRBJ2-1 and V is TRBV4-1; 7 bases align to TRBD1. Germline V gene data show CDR1 as MGHRA and CDR2 as YSYEKL. CDR3 length: 16 amino acids. The ends lost 5 bases at V and 6 bases at J; junction bases unmatched: 13.

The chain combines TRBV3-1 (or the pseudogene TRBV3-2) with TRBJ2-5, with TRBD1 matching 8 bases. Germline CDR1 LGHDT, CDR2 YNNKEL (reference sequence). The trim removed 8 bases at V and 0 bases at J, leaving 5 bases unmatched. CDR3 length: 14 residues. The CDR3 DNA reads TGTGCCAGCCGAGTGGACAGGGACCAAGAGACCCAGTACTTC. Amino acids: CASRVDRDQETQYF.

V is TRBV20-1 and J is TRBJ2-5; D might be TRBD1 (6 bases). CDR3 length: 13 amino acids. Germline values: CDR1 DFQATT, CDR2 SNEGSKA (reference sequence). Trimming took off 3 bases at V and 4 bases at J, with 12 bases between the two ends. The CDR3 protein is CSASIRGIETQYF. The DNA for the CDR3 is TGCAGTGCTAGTATCAGGGGAATAGAGACCCAGTACTTC.

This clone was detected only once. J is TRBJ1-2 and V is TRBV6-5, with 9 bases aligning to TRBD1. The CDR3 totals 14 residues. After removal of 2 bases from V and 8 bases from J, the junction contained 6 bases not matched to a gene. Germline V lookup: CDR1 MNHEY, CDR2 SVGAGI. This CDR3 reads CASSYTGQGLGYTF. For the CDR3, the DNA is TGTGCCAGCAGTTACACGGGACAGGGCCTAGGCTACACCTTC.

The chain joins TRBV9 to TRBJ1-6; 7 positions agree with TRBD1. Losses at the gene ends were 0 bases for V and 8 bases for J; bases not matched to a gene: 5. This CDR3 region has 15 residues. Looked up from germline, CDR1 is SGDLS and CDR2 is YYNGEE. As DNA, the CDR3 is TGTGCCAGCAGCGTAGAGCCCAGGGGGGATTCACCCCTCCACTTT. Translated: CASSVEPRGDSPLHF.

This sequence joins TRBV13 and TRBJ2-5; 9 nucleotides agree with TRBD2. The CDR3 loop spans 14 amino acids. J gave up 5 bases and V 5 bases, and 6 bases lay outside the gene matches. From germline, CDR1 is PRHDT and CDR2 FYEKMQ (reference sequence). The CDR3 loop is CASSNPGLAETQYF. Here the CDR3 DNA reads TGTGCCAGCAGCAACCCCGGACTAGCGGAGACCCAGTACTTC.

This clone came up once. This CDR3 is CASSLKGGTGYAVGTTGELFF. In DNA, the CDR3 is TGTGCCAGCAGCTTAAAGGGCGGGACAGGGTACGCTGTTGGTACCACCGGGGAGCTGTTTTTT. The genes are TRBV7-3 and TRBJ2-2, with 9 bases aligning to TRBD1. The CDR3 sequence is 21 residues long. CDR1 and CDR2 from the germline V gene are SGHTA and FQGTGA. Trimming at V came to 1 base and at J to 4 bases, leaving 19 bases not matched to a gene.

CDR3 in amino acids: CASAGGTNTEAFF. The DNA for the CDR3 is TGTGCCAGCGCAGGGGGTACGAACACTGAAGCTTTCTTT. The chain combines TRBV19 with TRBJ1-1; 7 nucleotides agree with TRBD1. CDR1 LNHDA and CDR2 SQIVND come from the germline V gene (reference sequence). Trimming at V came to 9 bases and at J to 1 base, leaving 5 bases not matched to a gene. The CDR3 loop spans 13 amino acids.

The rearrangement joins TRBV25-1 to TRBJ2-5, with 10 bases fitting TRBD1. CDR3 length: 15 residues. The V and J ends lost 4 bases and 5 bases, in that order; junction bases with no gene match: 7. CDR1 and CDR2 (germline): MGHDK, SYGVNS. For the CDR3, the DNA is TGTGCCAGCAGTGTGACCGGGACAGGGGTCGAGACCCAGTACTTC. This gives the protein CASSVTGTGVETQYF.

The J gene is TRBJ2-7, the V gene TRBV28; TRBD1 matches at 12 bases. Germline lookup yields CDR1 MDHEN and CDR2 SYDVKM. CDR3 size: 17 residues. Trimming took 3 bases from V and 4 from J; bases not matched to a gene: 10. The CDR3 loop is CASSFSPGQGALYEQYF. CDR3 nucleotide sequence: TGTGCCAGCAGTTTTTCGCCGGGACAGGGGGCTCTATACGAGCAGTACTTC.

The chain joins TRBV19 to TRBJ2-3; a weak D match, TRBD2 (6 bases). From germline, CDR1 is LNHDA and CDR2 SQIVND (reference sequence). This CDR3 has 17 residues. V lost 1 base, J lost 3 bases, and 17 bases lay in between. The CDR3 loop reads CASSIVPRDSGTDTQYF. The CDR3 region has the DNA TGTGCCAGTAGTATAGTCCCCCGGGACTCCGGGACAGATACGCAGTATTTT.

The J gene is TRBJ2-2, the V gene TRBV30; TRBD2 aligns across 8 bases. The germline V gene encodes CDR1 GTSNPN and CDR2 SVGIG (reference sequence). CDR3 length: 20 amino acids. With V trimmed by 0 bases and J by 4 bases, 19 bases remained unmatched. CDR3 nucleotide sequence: TGTGCCTGGAGTGTACTCCCCCTGACTGTCGGGGGGGCTCGCACCGGGGAGCTGTTTTTT. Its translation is CAWSVLPLTVGGARTGELFF. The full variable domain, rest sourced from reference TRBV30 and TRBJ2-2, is SQTIHQWPATLVQPVGSPLSLECTVEGTSNPNLYWYRQAAGRGLQLLFYSVGIGQISSEVPQNLSASRPQDRQFILSSKKLLLSDSGFYLCAWSVLPLTVGGARTGELFFGEGSRLTVL.

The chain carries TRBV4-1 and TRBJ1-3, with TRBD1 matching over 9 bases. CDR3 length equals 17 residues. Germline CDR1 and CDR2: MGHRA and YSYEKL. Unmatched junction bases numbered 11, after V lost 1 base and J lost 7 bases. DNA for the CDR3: TGCGCCAGCAGCCAAGCCAAAACGGGACAGGGTAGGAACACCATATATTTT. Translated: CASSQAKTGQGRNTIYF.

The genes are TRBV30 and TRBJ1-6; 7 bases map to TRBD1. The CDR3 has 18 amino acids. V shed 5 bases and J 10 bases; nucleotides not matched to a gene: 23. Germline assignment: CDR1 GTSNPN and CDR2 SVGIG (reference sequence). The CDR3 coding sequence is TGTGCCTGGCTTCAAACGACAGGGACCGGCTCGTTAAGATCACCCCTCCACTTT. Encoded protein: CAWLQTTGTGSLRSPLHF.

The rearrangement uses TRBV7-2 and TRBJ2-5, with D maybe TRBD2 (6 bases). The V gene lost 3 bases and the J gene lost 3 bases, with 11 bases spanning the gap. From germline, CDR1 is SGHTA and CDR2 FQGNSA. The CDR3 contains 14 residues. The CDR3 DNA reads TGTGCCAGCAGCTTGCTTACGGGAGAAGAGACCCAGTACTTC. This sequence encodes CASSLLTGEETQYF.